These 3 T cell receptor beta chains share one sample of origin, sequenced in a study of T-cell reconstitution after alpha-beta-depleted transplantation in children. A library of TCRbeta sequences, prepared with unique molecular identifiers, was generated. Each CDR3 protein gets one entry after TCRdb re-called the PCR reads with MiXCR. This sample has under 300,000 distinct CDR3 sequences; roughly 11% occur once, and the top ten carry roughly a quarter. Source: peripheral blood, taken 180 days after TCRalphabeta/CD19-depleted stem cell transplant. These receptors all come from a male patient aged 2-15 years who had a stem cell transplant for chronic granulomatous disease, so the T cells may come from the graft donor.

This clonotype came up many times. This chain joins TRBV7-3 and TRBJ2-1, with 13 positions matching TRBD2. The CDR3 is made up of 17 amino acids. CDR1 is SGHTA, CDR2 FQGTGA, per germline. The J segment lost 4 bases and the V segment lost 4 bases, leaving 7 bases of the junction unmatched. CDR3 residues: CASSSSGTSGVYNEQFF. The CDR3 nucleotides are TGTGCCAGCAGCTCCTCCGGGACTAGCGGGGTTTACAATGAGCAGTTCTTC.

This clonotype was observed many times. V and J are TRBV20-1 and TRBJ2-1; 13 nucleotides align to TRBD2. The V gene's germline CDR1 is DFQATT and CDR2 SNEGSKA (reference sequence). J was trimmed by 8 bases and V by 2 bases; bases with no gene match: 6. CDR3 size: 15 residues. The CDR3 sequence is CSARSGTSGNDEQFF. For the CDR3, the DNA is TGCAGTGCTAGATCCGGGACTAGCGGGAATGATGAGCAGTTCTTC.

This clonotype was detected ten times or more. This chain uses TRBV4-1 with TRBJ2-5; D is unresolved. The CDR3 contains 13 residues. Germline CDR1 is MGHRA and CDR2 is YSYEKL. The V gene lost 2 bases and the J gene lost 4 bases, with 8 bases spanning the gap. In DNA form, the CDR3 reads TGCGCCAGCAGCCAATTTTGGGGAGAGACCCAGTACTTC. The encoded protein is CASSQFWGETQYF.